Below are 8 T cell receptor beta chains sequenced from a single sample in a study of T cell clonality in common variable immunodeficiency. General study findings and limits: Reportedly, TCR beta sequences from common variable immunodeficiency showed fewer deletions and N-nucleotide insertions.

Some clones are missing from TCRdb's copy, which holds only in-frame ones; the method was immunoSEQ multiplex PCR. Singletons are absent from the sample, which has about 32,000 clones. No antigens are known for them. The specimen sequenced was peripheral blood mononuclear cells. These receptors all come from a human donor with common variable immunodeficiency.

Turning to this clone: The read is 3 residues too short to cover the CDR3 end, so that end is filled in from the germline J gene. The chain couples TRBV19 to TRBJ1-5, with D tentatively TRBD1 (5 bases). The ends were cut back, 8 bases at V and 2 bases at J, with 19 bases in the middle. This CDR3 has 16 residues. The germline gives CDR1 LNHDA, CDR2 SQIVND (reference sequence). CDR3 amino acids: CASSNFLQGGNQPQHF. Incomplete CDR3 DNA: TGTGCCAGTTCAAACTTCCTCCAGGGAGGCAATCAGCCC.

Comment on this clone: The CDR3 end falls 3 residues outside the read, so it is completed with the germline J gene. The chain is built from TRBV11-2 and TRBJ2-7, with D uncertain. The CDR3 sequence is 14 residues long. Trimming took off 3 bases at V and 3 bases at J, with 12 bases between the two ends. Per germline, CDR1 SGHAT and CDR2 FQNNGV. The sequenced part of the CDR3 DNA is TGTGCCAGCAGCTTTTCAGGCCTCGGCTACGAG. Its protein is CASSFSGLGYE. The whole CDR3 sequence reads CASSFSGLGYEQYF.

As for this clone: The CDR3 goes on 3 residues after the read ends, and that part is filled in from the germline J gene. The J gene is TRBJ2-1, the V gene TRBV19, with 7 bases lining up with TRBD1. Germline V lookup: CDR1 LNHDA, CDR2 SQIVND (reference sequence). The CDR3 sequence is 16 residues long. Trimming cost V 6 bases and J 8 bases; bases outside gene matches: 16. CDR3 amino acids: CASRRLPGQSMDEQFF. Partial CDR3 DNA: TGTGCCAGTAGGAGGCTACCGGGACAGTCCATGGATGAG.

This clone was recorded many times. Germline is not matched at one junction end, which may reflect a read error. Sequencing ends 3 residues short of the CDR3 end; the germline J gene provides the rest. The chain combines TRBV4-2 with TRBJ2-1, with 8 bases aligning to TRBD2. Germline V CDR1 and CDR2: LGHNA, YNFKEQ. The CDR3 has 15 amino acids. The sequenced part of the CDR3 DNA is TGCGCCAGCAGCCAAGATTCGGGGGGGGTTAGTGAG. The encoded protein is CASSQDSGGVSE. From start to end, the CDR3 is CASSQDSGGVSEQFF.

At least ten counts were recorded for this clone. The read ends 3 residues early relative to the CDR3; the germline J gene fills the gap. V usage is TRBV5-1 and J usage is TRBJ1-2; 10 bases line up with TRBD1. The CDR3 contains 14 residues. Germline V gene sequence: CDR1 SGHRS, CDR2 YFSETQ. The covered CDR3 bases are TGCGCCAGCAGCTTGCTCGGACAGGGGGACGGC. Translation gives CASSLLGQGDG. The CDR3 as a whole reads CASSLLGQGDGYTF.

The table lists this clone with many counts. The missing CDR3 end, 3 residues past where the read stops, is filled in from the germline J gene. V is TRBV20-1 and J is TRBJ2-1; 11 bases fit TRBD2. The ends lost 3 bases at V and 5 bases at J; junction bases unmatched: 6. The CDR3 loop spans 15 amino acids. Germline CDR1 reads DFQATT; CDR2 reads SNEGSKA (reference sequence). The CDR3 here is CSASISGGANNEQFF. Partial CDR3 DNA: TGCAGTGCTAGTATTAGCGGGGGGGCTAACAATGAG.

In its sample, this clone was seen many times. The read ends 3 residues shy of where the CDR3 ends; the end is completed using the germline J gene. The chain is built from TRBV6-1 and TRBJ2-7; 10 bases are a match to TRBD1. The V and J ends lost 4 bases and 5 bases, in that order; junction bases with no gene match: 5. Germline V gene lookup returns CDR1 MNHNS and CDR2 SASEGT. This CDR3 is built from 14 residues. CDR3 DNA (partial): TGTGCCAGCAGTGTGGGACAGGGGCAGAACGAG. This translates into CASSVGQGQNE. The CDR3 as a whole reads CASSVGQGQNEQYF.

This clone was seen repeatedly, ten times or more. CDR3 DNA (partial): TGTGCCTGGAGTGCAGGCTATGGC. It specifies CAWSAGYG. The CDR3 in full is CAWSAGYGYTF. The chain combines TRBV30 with TRBJ1-2, with D unclear. The sequence runs out 3 residues before the end of the CDR3; the remainder is reconstructed from the germline J gene. This CDR3 is built from 11 residues. The V end was cut by 1 base, the J end by 4 bases, with 4 bases between. Germline CDR1 is GTSNPN and CDR2 is SVGIG (reference sequence).